This T cell receptor (beta chain) was recovered during a study of regulatory T cells in long-lasting Graves disease. The study's findings and limits: In persistent patients, shared public clonotypes (about 2,800) outnumbered those in new patients (around 1,000).

Comments on this clonotype: Its antigen remains unknown.

V lost 4 bases, J lost 0 bases, and 15 bases lay in between. Per the germline V gene, CDR1 is DFQATT and CDR2 is SNEGSKA (reference sequence). The CDR3 is made up of 15 amino acids. Described time point: newly diagnosed GD, antithyroid drugs for less than 3 months. PBMC RNA served as the TCR library source. HTBI primers from iRepertoire and Arm-PCR of CDR3 regions yielded the TCR beta libraries. TCRdb reprocessed the multiplex PCR reads via MiXCR and lists one record per CDR3 protein. The sample has approximately 540,000 distinct CDR3 sequences, about 12% seen once; the top ten hold 7.5% to 9%. This sample was shared with a second study, whose subject was T cells in Graves' hyperthyroidism and ophthalmopathy.

V gene TRBV20-1 combines with J gene TRBJ2-5; D is uncertain. This TCR was recovered from a woman in her twenties or thirties with Graves disease. The source was peripheral blood mononuclear cells (PBMCs), collected at new diagnosis, from a patient treated with antithyroid drugs. The CDR3 spells CSANSRSWYQETQYF. As DNA, the CDR3 is TGCAGTGCTAATAGCAGGAGTTGGTACCAAGAGACCCAGTACTTC.